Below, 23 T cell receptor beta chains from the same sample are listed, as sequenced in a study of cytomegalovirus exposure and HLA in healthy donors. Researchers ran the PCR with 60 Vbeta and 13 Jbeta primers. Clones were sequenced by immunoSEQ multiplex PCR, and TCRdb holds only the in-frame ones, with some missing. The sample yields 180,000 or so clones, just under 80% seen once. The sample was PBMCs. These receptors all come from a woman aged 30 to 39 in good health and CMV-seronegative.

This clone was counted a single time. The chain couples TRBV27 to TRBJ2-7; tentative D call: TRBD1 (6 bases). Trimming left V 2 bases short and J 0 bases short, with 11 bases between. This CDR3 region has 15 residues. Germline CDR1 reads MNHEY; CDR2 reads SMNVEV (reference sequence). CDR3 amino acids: CASSLRGQTSYEQYF. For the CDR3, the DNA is TGTGCCAGCAGTTTAAGAGGACAGACCTCCTACGAGCAGTACTTC.

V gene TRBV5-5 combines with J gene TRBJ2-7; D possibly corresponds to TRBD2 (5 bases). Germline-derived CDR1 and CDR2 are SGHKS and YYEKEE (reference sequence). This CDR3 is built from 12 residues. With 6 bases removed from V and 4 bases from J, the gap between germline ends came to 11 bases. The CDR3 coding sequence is TGTGCCAGCACGTCCGGGGTGTACGAGCAGTACTTC. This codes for CASTSGVYEQYF.

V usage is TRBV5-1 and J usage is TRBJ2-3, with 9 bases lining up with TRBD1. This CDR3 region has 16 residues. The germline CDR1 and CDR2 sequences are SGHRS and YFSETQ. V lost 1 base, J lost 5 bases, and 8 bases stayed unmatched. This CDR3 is CASSLTQGAKIDTQYF. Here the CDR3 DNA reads TGCGCCAGCAGCTTGACACAGGGGGCCAAGATAGATACGCAGTATTTT.

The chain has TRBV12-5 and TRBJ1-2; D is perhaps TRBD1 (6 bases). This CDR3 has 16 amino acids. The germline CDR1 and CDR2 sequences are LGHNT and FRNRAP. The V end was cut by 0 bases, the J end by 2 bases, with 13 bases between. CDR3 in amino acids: CASGLVQGEANYGYTF. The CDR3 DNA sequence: TGTGCTAGTGGTTTGGTACAGGGAGAGGCCAACTATGGCTACACCTTC.

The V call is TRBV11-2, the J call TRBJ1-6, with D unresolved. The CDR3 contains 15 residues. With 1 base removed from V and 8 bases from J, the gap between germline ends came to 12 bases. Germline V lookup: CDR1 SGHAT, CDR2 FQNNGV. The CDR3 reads CASSLGRVYHSPLHF. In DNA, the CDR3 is TGTGCCAGCAGCTTAGGGAGGGTCTACCATTCACCCCTCCACTTT. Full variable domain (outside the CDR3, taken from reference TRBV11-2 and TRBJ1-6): EAGVAQSPRYKIIEKRQSVAFWCNPISGHATLYWYQQILGQGPKLLIQFQNNGVVDDSQLPKDRFSAERLKGVDSTLKIQPAKLEDSAVYLCASSLGRVYHSPLHFGNGTRLTVT.

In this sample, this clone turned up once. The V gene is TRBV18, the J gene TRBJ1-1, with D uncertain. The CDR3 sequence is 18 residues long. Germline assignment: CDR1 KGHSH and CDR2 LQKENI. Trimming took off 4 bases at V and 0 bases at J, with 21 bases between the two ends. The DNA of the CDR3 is TGTGCCAGCTCACTTACGTCCTTGGGTCGAGGCATGAACACTGAAGCTTTCTTT. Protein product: CASSLTSLGRGMNTEAFF.

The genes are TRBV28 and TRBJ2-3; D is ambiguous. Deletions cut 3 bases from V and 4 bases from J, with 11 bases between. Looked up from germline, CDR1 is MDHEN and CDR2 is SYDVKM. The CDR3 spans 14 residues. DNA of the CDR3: TGTGCCAGCAGTTTTAGTCAGGTGGCAGATACGCAGTATTTT. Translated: CASSFSQVADTQYF.

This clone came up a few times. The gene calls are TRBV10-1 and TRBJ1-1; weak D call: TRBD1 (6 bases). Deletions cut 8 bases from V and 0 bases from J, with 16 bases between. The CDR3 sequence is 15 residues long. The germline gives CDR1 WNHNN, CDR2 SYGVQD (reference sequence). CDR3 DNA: TGCGCCAGCGGGTGGGGGGGACACTTGAACACTGAAGCTTTCTTT. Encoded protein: CASGWGGHLNTEAFF.

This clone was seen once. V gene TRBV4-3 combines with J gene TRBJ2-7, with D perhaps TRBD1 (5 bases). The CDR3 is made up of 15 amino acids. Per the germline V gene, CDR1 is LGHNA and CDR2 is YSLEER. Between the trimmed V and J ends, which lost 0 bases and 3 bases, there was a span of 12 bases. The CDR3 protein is CASSQDAGMDYEQYF. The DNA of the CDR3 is TGCGCCAGCAGCCAAGATGCAGGGATGGACTACGAGCAGTACTTC.

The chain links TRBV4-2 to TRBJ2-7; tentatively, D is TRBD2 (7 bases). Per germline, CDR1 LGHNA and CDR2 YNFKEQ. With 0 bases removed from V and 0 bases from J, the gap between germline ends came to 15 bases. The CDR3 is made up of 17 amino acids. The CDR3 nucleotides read TGTGCCAGCAGCCAAGATGCGGGCGGGGGCTCCTCCTACGAGCAGTACTTC. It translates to CASSQDAGGGSSYEQYF.

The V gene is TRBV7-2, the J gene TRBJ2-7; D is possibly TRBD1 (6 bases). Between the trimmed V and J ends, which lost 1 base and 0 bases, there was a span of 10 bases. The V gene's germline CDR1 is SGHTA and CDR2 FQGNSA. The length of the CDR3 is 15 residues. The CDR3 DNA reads TGTGCCAGCAGCTTAGTACCGGACAGCTCCTACGAGCAGTACTTC. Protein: CASSLVPDSSYEQYF.

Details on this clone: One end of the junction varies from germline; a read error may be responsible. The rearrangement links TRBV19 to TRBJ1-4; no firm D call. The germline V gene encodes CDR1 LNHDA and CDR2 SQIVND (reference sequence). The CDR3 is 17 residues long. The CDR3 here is CASSIRDTMWANQKLFF. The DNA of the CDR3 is TGTGCCAGTAGTATTCGGGATACTATGTGGGCTAATCAAAAACTGTTTTTT.

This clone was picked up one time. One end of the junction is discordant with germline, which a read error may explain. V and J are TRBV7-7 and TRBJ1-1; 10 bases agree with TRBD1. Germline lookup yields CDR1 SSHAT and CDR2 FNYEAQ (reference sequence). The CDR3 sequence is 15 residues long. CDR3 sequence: CASSLWTGGDTEAFF. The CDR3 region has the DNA TGTGCTAGCAGCTTGTGGACAGGGGGGGACACTGAAGCTTTCTTT.

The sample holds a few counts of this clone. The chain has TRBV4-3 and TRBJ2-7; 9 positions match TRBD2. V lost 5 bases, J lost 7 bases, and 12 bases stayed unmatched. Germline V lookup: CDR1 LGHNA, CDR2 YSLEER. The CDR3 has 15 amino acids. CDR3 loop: CASSKRTGLANEQYF. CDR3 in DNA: TGCGCCAGCAGCAAGAGGACAGGACTAGCGAATGAGCAGTACTTC.

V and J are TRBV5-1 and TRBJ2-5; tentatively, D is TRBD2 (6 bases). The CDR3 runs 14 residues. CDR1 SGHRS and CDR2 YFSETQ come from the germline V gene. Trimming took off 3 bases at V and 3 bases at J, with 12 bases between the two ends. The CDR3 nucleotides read TGCGCCAGCAGCTCGTTCGGGACTGAAGAGACCCAGTACTTC. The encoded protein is CASSSFGTEETQYF.

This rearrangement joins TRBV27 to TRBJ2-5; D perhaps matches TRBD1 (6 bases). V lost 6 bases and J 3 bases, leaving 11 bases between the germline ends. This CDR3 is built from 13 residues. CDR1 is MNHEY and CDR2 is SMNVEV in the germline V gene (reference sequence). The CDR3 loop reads CASSREGEETQYF. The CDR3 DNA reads TGTGCCAGCAGCAGAGAGGGGGAAGAGACCCAGTACTTC.

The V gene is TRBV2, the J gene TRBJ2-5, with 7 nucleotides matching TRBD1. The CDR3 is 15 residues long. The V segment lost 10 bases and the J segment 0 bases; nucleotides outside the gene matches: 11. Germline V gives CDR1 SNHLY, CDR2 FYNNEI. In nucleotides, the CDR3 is TGTGCCAAGCGAAACAGGGGCTCGTACCAAGAGACCCAGTACTTC. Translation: CAKRNRGSYQETQYF.

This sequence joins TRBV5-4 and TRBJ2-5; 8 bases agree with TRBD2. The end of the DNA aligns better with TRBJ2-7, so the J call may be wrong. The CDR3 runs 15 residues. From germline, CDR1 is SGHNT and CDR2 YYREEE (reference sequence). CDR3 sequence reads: CASSLVSGGPPEQYF. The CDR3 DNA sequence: TGTGCCAGCAGCTTGGTTTCGGGGGGGCCCCCCGAGCAGTACTTC.

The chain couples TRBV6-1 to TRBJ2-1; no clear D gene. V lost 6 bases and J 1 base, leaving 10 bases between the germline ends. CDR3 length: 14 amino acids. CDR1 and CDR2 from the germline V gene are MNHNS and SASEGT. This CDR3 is CASRILRSYNEQFF. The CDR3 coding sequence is TGTGCCAGCAGGATTTTGCGTTCCTACAATGAGCAGTTCTTC.

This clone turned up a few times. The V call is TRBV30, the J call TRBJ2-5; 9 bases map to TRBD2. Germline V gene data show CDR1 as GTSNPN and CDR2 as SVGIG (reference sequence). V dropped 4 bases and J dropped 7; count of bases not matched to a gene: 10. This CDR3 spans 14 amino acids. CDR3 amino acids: CAWTLTSGQGTQYF. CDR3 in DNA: TGTGCCTGGACCCTGACTAGCGGCCAGGGGACCCAGTACTTC.

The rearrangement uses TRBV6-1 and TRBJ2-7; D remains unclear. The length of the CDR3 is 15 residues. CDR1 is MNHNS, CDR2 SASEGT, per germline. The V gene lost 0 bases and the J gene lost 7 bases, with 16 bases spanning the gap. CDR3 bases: TGTGCCAGCAGTGAAGCCATCGCAGAGGTCGGAGAGCAGTACTTC. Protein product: CASSEAIAEVGEQYF.

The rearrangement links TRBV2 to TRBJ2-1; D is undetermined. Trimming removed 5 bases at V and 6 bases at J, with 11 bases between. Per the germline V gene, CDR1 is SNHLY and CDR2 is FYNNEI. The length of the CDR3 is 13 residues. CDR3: CASSSARGNEQFF. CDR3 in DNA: TGTGCCAGCAGTTCGGCCCGAGGCAATGAGCAGTTCTTC.

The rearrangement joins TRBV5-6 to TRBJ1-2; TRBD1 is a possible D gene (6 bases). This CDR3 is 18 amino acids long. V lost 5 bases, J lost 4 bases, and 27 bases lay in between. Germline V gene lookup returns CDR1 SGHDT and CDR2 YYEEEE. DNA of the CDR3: TGTGCCAGCAGGATCGCCCTAGGCTCACAGGGAAGGGCCTATGGCTACACCTTC. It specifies CASRIALGSQGRAYGYTF.